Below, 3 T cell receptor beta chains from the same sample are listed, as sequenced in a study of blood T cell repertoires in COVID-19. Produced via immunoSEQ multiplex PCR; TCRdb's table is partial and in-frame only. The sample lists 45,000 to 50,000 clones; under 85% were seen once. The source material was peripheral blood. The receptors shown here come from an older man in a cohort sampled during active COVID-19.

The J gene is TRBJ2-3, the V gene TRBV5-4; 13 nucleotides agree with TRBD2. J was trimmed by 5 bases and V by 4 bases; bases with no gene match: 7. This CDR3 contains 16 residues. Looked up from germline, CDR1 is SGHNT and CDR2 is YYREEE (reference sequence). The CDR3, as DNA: TGTGCCAGCAGCGAGGGACTAGCGGGGACGGGAGATACGCAGTATTTT. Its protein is CASSEGLAGTGDTQYF.

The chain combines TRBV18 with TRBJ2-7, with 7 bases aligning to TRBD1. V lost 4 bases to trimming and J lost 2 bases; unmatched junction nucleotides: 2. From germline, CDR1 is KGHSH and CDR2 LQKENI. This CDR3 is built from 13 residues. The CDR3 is CASSQGQTYEQYF. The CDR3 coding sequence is TGTGCCAGCTCACAGGGACAGACCTACGAGCAGTACTTC.

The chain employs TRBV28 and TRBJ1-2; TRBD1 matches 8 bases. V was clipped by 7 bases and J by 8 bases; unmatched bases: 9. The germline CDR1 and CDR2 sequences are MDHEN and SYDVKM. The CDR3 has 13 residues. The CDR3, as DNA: TGTGCCAGCAAGACCGGACAGGGAAAGGGCTACACCTTC. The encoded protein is CASKTGQGKGYTF.